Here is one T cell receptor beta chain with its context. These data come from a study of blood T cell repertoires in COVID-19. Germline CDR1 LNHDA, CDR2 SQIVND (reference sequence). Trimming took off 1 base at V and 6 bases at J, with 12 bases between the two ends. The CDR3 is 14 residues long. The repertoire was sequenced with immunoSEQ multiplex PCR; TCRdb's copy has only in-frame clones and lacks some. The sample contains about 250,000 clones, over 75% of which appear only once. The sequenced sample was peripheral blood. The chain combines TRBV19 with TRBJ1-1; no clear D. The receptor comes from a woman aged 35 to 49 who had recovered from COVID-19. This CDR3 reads CASSIVGSSPEAFF. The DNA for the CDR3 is TGTGCCAGTAGTATAGTTGGGAGTAGCCCTGAAGCTTTCTTT. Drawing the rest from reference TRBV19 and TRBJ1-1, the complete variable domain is DGGITQSPKYLFRKEGQNVTLSCEQNLNHDAMYWYRQDPGQGLRLIYYSQIVNDFQKGDIAEGYSVSREKKESFPLTVTSAQKNPTAFYLCASSIVGSSPEAFFGQGTRLTVV.